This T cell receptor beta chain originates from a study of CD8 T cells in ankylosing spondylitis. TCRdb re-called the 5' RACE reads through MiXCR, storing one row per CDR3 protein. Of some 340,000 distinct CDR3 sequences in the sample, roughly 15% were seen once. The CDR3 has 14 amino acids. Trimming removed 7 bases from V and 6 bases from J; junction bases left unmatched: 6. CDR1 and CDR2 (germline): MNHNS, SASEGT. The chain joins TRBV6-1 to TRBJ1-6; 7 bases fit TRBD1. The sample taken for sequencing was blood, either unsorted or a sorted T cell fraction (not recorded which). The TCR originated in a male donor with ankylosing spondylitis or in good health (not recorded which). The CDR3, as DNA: TGTGCCAGCATACAGGGGCATTCTAATTCACCCCTCCACTTT. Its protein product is CASIQGHSNSPLHF.